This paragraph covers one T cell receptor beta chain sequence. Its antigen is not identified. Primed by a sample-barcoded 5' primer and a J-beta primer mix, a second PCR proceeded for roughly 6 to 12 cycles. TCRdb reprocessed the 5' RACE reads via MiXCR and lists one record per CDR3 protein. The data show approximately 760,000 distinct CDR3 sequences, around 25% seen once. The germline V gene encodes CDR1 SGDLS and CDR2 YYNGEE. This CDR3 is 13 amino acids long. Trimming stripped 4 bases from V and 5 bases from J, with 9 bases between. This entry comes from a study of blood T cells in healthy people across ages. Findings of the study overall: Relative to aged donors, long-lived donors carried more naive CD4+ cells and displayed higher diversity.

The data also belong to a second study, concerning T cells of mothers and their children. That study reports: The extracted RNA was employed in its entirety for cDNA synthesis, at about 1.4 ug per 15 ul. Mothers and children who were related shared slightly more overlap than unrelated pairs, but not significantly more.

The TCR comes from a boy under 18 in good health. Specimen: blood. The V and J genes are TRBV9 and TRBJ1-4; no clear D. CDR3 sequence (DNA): TGTGCCAGCAGCCCGACAATAAATGAAAAACTGTTTTTT. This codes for CASSPTINEKLFF.